A single sample gave rise to the 10 T cell receptor beta chains below, sequenced in a study of response to subunit inactivated influenza vaccine. From the RT-PCR reads, TCRdb called clonotypes with MiXCR, one entry per CDR3 protein. The sample contains under 750,000 distinct CDR3 sequences, roughly 12% of which appear only once. The specimen was PBMCs from blood, collected on the day of vaccination. Every receptor here comes from a man aged 45 to 65 who received an inactivated influenza vaccine.

A few counts support this clonotype. V gene TRBV19 combines with J gene TRBJ2-1; TRBD2 matches at 7 bases. CDR1 and CDR2 (germline): LNHDA, SQIVND (reference sequence). There are 18 residues in the CDR3. J lost 0 bases, V lost 0 bases, and 8 bases had no gene match. CDR3: CASSIDYWRESSYNEQFF. For the CDR3, the DNA is TGTGCCAGTAGTATAGATTATTGGCGGGAGAGCTCCTACAATGAGCAGTTCTTC.

The V and J genes are TRBV4-1 and TRBJ2-3; TRBD2 matches at 8 bases. CDR1 is MGHRA and CDR2 is YSYEKL in the germline V gene. The J segment lost 2 bases and the V segment lost 3 bases, leaving 16 bases of the junction unmatched. This CDR3 contains 19 residues. CDR3 coding DNA: TGCGCCAGCAGCCACCCCGTTCGGGCGGGGGGTACTCTCACAGATACGCAGTATTTT. Translation: CASSHPVRAGGTLTDTQYF.

The V call is TRBV12-3 or TRBV12-4, the J call TRBJ2-5, with TRBD1 matching over 7 bases. Trimming at V came to 6 bases and at J to 3 bases, leaving 4 bases not matched to a gene. This CDR3 is built from 13 residues. The CDR3: CASSGTAKETQYF. The CDR3 nucleotides are TGTGCCAGCAGCGGGACAGCTAAAGAGACCCAGTACTTC.

The V and J genes are TRBV5-5 and TRBJ2-2, with 10 bases that match TRBD1. Germline V gene sequence: CDR1 SGHKS, CDR2 YYEKEE (reference sequence). CDR3 length equals 16 residues. Losses at the gene ends were 4 bases for V and 6 bases for J; bases not matched to a gene: 9. Here the CDR3 reads CASSPPGTGVSGELFF. For the CDR3, the DNA is TGTGCCAGCAGCCCCCCCGGGACAGGGGTCTCCGGGGAGCTGTTTTTT.

The sample holds many counts of this clonotype. This chain uses TRBV4-2 with TRBJ2-3, with 7 bases aligning to TRBD1. This CDR3 spans 16 amino acids. With V trimmed by 5 bases and J by 8 bases, 16 bases remained unmatched. Per the germline V gene, CDR1 is LGHNA and CDR2 is YNFKEQ. Written as DNA, the CDR3 is TGTGCCAGCAGCTTTAATCCGACAGGGTTGGCGGGTACGCAGTATTTT. This encodes CASSFNPTGLAGTQYF.

The table lists this clonotype with a few counts. The V gene is TRBV29-1, the J gene TRBJ1-1; TRBD1 is a possible D gene (5 bases). CDR1 and CDR2 from the germline V gene are SQVTM and ANQGSEA. V lost 7 bases to trimming and J lost 6 bases, with 24 bases between them. The CDR3 covers 15 residues. CDR3 amino acids: CSALGFGGFGAEAFF. Here the CDR3 DNA reads TGCAGCGCCTTAGGGTTCGGGGGTTTTGGCGCTGAAGCTTTCTTT.

V usage is TRBV6-1 and J usage is TRBJ2-1; possible D gene TRBD1, 7 bases. V lost 2 bases to trimming and J lost 6 bases, with 11 bases between them. Germline V gene data show CDR1 as MNHNS and CDR2 as SASEGT. This CDR3 has 14 residues. CDR3 nucleotides: TGTGCCAGCAGTGAACAGGGGGGAGTCAATGAGCAGTTCTTC. This codes for CASSEQGGVNEQFF.

The rearrangement joins TRBV27 to TRBJ2-5; D is ambiguous. The ends were cut back, 0 bases at V and 5 bases at J, with 10 bases in the middle. The CDR3 totals 14 residues. CDR1 and CDR2 (germline): MNHEY, SMNVEV (reference sequence). CDR3 residues: CASSLSISHETQYF. As DNA, the CDR3 is TGTGCCAGCAGTTTATCAATTTCGCACGAGACCCAGTACTTC.

This chain connects TRBV24-1 to TRBJ2-3; D is unresolved. V was clipped by 0 bases and J by 6 bases, with 6 bases between them. The germline V gene encodes CDR1 KGHDR and CDR2 SFDVKD. The CDR3 is 13 residues long. The CDR3 spells CATSDLKVDTQYF. CDR3 coding DNA: TGTGCCACCAGTGATTTGAAAGTGGATACGCAGTATTTT.

This clonotype was seen many times. The V gene is TRBV7-9, the J gene TRBJ2-5; no reliable D call. The length of the CDR3 is 14 residues. Trimming left V 0 bases short and J 1 base short, with 6 bases between. The germline CDR1 and CDR2 sequences are SEHNR and FQNEAQ (reference sequence). The CDR3 coding sequence is TGTGCCAGCAGCTTAGCTGGAACCCAAGAGACCCAGTACTTC. This sequence encodes CASSLAGTQETQYF.